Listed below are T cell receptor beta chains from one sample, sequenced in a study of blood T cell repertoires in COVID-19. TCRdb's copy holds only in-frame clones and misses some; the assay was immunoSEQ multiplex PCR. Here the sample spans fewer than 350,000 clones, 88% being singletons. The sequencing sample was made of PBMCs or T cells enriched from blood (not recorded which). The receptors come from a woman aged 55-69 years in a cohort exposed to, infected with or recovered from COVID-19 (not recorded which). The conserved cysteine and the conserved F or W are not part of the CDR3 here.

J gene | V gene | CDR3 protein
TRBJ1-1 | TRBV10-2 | ASSDTGNTEAF
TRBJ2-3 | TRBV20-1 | SASLLTPDTQY
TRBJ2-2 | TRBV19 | ASTSGTWALGELF
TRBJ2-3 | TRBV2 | ASSLNRGDTQY
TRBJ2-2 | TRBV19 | ASTPPWASGRGSSGELF
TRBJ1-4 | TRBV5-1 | ASSMNTATNEKLF
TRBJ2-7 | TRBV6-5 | ASSSGQASYEQY
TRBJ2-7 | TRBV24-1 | ATQVPLPMGRGQY
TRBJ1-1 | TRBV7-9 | ASSLLQGAGEAF
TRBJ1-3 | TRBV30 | ALDRRSGNTIY
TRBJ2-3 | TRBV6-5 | ASRLTTSTDTQY
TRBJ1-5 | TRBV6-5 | ASTRGRGVQPQH
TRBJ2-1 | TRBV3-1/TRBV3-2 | ASSQGSISYNEQF
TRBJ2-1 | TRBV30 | AWTGLAGLGNEQF
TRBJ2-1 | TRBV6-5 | ASRTKASSYNEQF
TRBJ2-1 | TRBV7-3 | ASSVPGDEQF
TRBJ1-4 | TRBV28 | ASRDRLTPNEKLF
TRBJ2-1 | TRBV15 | ATSRGQLAGSQYNEQF
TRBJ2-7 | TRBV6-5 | ASSPGLLKYYEQY
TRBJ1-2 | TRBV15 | ATSREADRVLDGYT
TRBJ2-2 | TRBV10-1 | ASNQGSTGELF
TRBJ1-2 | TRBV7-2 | ASSLAVSRDYGYT
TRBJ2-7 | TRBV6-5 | ASSQPDRGHDEQY
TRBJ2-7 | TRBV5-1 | ASSLYGGTYEQY
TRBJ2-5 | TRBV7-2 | ASSFPGGETQY
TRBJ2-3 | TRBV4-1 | ASSQVTSGSSDTQY
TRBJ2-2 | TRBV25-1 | ASSDSQVTTGELF
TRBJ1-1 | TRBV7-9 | ASSMGQGSTEAF
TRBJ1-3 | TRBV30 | ASPEGSGNTIY